The next 16 T cell receptor beta chains were all read from a single sample in a study of T cells in Graves' hyperthyroidism and ophthalmopathy (dated 2019 in TCRdb). The method was multiplex PCR. Sequenced on an Illumina HiSeq 2000. Amplification of TCR beta CDR3 regions was carried out from RNA transcripts. The first round of RT-PCR for the TCR CDR3 was performed with the HTBI primer set and the Qiagen OneStep RT-PCR kit. The public sequencing data were trimmed at Q25 with fastp and processed into clonotypes with MiXCR by TCRdb, which kept only in-frame beta chains. Every distinct CDR3 protein forms one entry, paired with its most common genes and DNA. This sample has a few hundred thousand distinct CDR3 sequences in its table, and about a sixth of those were observed once. Clones ranked in the top ten supply more than 3% of the sample. The sample comprised blood. The receptors shown here come from a woman aged 40 to 50 with Graves' ophthalmopathy.

In this sample, this clonotype turned up many times. The chain has TRBV5-1 and TRBJ2-5; D is perhaps TRBD1 or TRBD2 (6 bases each). Trimming took 0 bases from V and 4 from J, leaving 13 bases between them. The CDR3 spans 15 residues. Germline-derived CDR1 and CDR2 are SGHRS and YFSETQ. As DNA, the CDR3 is TGCGCCAGCAGCTTGGCCAAGGGGGGACGAGAGACCCAGTACTTC. Its protein is CASSLAKGGRETQYF.

Many counts were recorded for this clonotype. The rearrangement links TRBV3-1 to TRBJ2-7; perhaps TRBD1 as D (5 bases). Germline CDR1 reads LGHDT; CDR2 reads YNNKEL (reference sequence). Trimming took 4 bases from V and 0 from J, leaving 13 bases between them. This CDR3 is built from 15 residues. CDR3 nucleotide sequence: TGTGCCAGCAGCCTAAGACAGCCAACCTCCTACGAGCAGTACTTC. Translated: CASSLRQPTSYEQYF.

The CDR3 sequence is CASSYSDPRYEQYF. The CDR3 region has the DNA TGTGCCAGCAGTTACAGCGATCCTCGATACGAGCAGTACTTC. V usage is TRBV6-5 and J usage is TRBJ2-7; D gene unclear. The CDR3 loop spans 14 amino acids. Between the trimmed V and J ends, which lost 2 bases and 4 bases, there was a span of 12 bases. In germline, CDR1 is MNHEY, CDR2 SVGAGI.

As for this clonotype: It may be a read error: a sequence one base away is much more abundant. The gene calls are TRBV28 and TRBJ2-1; possibly TRBD2 for D (6 bases). Looked up from germline, CDR1 is MDHEN and CDR2 is SYDVKM. The CDR3 totals 14 residues. The V gene lost 4 bases and the J gene lost 13 bases, with 20 bases spanning the gap. CDR3 protein: CASSSSGVRETQFF. The CDR3 DNA reads TGTGCCAGCAGTTCATCAGGAGTTCGGGAGACCCAGTTCTTC.

This clonotype was seen many times. The chain employs TRBV5-7 and TRBJ2-5; 8 nucleotides agree with TRBD1. TRBV5-7 is an ORF for which the function is uncertain. With 3 bases clipped from V and 5 bases from J, the junction kept 24 bases outside the gene matches. The length of the CDR3 is 20 residues. This chain's CDR3 is CASSSFRRRQGSAQSETQYF. The CDR3, as DNA: TGTGCCAGCAGCTCCTTTCGCCGTCGACAGGGGTCGGCCCAGTCGGAGACCCAGTACTTC.

This clonotype was observed at least ten times. The rearrangement joins TRBV12-3 or TRBV12-4 to TRBJ1-1; no clear D gene. CDR3 length: 13 amino acids. Trimming pared 4 bases from V and 1 base from J, leaving 7 bases between. Here the CDR3 reads CASSSSQNTEAFF. In nucleotides, the CDR3 is TGTGCCAGCAGTTCCTCCCAGAACACTGAAGCTTTCTTT.

The V and J genes are TRBV13 and TRBJ1-4; 7 bases fit TRBD1. This CDR3 has 17 amino acids. V was clipped by 2 bases and J by 0 bases; unmatched bases: 6. The germline V gene encodes CDR1 PRHDT and CDR2 FYEKMQ (reference sequence). The CDR3 spells CASSLQGELATNEKLFF. The DNA of the CDR3 is TGTGCCAGCAGCTTACAGGGGGAACTTGCAACTAATGAAAAACTGTTTTTT.

The table lists this clonotype with many counts. The chain uses TRBV5-1 and TRBJ2-5, with D hard to call. The CDR3 runs 13 residues. CDR1 is SGHRS and CDR2 is YFSETQ in the germline V gene. V was trimmed by 4 bases and J by 3 bases, leaving 10 bases between them. The CDR3 sequence is CASSITGKETQYF. DNA of the CDR3: TGCGCCAGCAGCATCACGGGTAAAGAGACCCAGTACTTC. The whole variable domain, remainder taken from reference TRBV5-1 and TRBJ2-5, is KAGVTQTPRYLIKTRGQQVTLSCSPISGHRSVSWYQQTPGQGLQFLFEYFSETQRNKGNFPGRFSGRQFSNSRSEMNVSTLELGDSALYLCASSITGKETQYFGPGTRLLVL.

CDR3 region: CASSYQGRGIAGGYGYTF. DNA of the CDR3: TGTGCCAGCAGTTATCAGGGCAGGGGCATAGCTGGTGGATATGGCTACACCTTC. This chain links TRBV6-5 with TRBJ1-2, with D possibly being TRBD1 (6 bases). The V and J ends lost 3 bases and 5 bases respectively, with 25 bases between them. The CDR3 extends over 18 amino acids. In germline, CDR1 is MNHEY, CDR2 SVGAGI.

There are many counts of this clonotype. The chain combines TRBV7-8 with TRBJ2-1, with a weak D call TRBD2 (6 bases). V lost 5 bases and J lost 3, with 14 bases in between. This CDR3 region has 15 residues. CDR1 is SGHVS, CDR2 FQNEAQ, per germline. CDR3 DNA sequence: TGTGCCAGCAGCGAAGACGGGAGAGACTACAATGAGCAGTTCTTC. Translated, it gives CASSEDGRDYNEQFF. The complete variable domain, with remaining parts taken from reference TRBV7-8 and TRBJ2-1, reads GAGVSQSPRYKVAKRGQDVALRCDPISGHVSLFWYQQALGQGPEFLTYFQNEAQLDKSGLPSDRFFAERPEGSVSTLKIQRTQQEDSAVYLCASSEDGRDYNEQFFGPGTRLTVL.

The chain is built from TRBV7-9 and TRBJ2-7; maybe TRBD2 (7 bases). There are 16 residues in the CDR3. The V gene's germline CDR1 is SEHNR and CDR2 FQNEAQ (reference sequence). V was pared by 6 bases and J by 2 bases, with 20 bases between. In DNA form, the CDR3 reads TGTGCCAGCAGTCAGGCCATGGGGGGGCTAACCTACGAGCAGTACTTC. It translates to CASSQAMGGLTYEQYF.

This clonotype has at least ten counts. The gene calls are TRBV7-8 and TRBJ1-4; no definite D call. There are 15 residues in the CDR3. The germline gives CDR1 SGHVS, CDR2 FQNEAQ. Trimming removed 3 bases at V and 8 bases at J, with 16 bases between. CDR3 nucleotide sequence: TGTGCCAGCAGCTTTAGTCCGACTGTAGGGGAAAAACTGTTTTTT. This encodes CASSFSPTVGEKLFF.

J is TRBJ2-1 and V is TRBV5-5; either TRBD1 or TRBD2 may fit D (5 bases each). The CDR3 spans 12 residues. Trimming took 3 bases from V and 8 from J, leaving 9 bases between them. Germline CDR1 and CDR2: SGHKS and YYEKEE (reference sequence). CDR3 loop: CASSSLGDEQFF. The CDR3 DNA sequence: TGTGCCAGCAGCTCATTGGGGGATGAGCAGTTCTTC.

This clonotype was observed a handful of times. The rearrangement uses TRBV20-1 and TRBJ2-7; a possible D gene is TRBD2 (5 bases). V lost 3 bases and J lost 0, with 6 bases in between. The CDR3 has 12 amino acids. CDR1 and CDR2 from the germline V gene are DFQATT and SNEGSKA (reference sequence). In DNA, the CDR3 is TGCAGTGCTAGCGGACTCTCCTACGAGCAGTACTTC. Protein: CSASGLSYEQYF.

This clonotype was found a few times. This chain joins TRBV28 and TRBJ1-6; D uncertain. Deletions cut 2 bases from V and 7 bases from J, with 12 bases between. From germline, CDR1 is MDHEN and CDR2 SYDVKM. CDR3 length: 15 amino acids. The CDR3 DNA reads as TGTGCCAGCAGTTTACGACGGAACGGAAATTCACCCCTCCACTTT. Protein product: CASSLRRNGNSPLHF.

This clonotype was counted many times. This chain uses TRBV4-2 with TRBJ1-1; tentative D call: TRBD1 (5 bases). This CDR3 is built from 12 residues. V was pared by 8 bases and J by 4 bases, with 11 bases between. Looked up from germline, CDR1 is LGHNA and CDR2 is YNFKEQ. For the CDR3, the DNA is TGTGCCAGCGAAGGGGCCGGCACTGAAGCTTTCTTT. Residues: CASEGAGTEAFF.